Below, 14 T cell receptor beta chains from the same sample are listed, as sequenced in a study of beta chain features in type 1 diabetes. Sequenced material consisted of expressed TCRB transcripts (all of the isolated RNA was reverse transcribed). Clones were read by immunoSEQ multiplex PCR, and TCRdb kept only the in-frame ones, dropping some. The sample has around 15,000 clones; less than 50% are singletons. The sample was stem cell memory CD4+ T cells from blood. The receptors stem from a woman aged 40 to 55 in good health.

V usage is TRBV5-1 and J usage is TRBJ1-6; TRBD1 might be the D (5 bases). CDR3 size: 14 residues. Germline V lookup: CDR1 SGHRS, CDR2 YFSETQ. V lost 0 bases and J 10 bases, leaving 11 bases between the germline ends. The CDR3 DNA reads as TGCGCCAGCAGCTTGGAGCAGGGCAGCTCACCCCTCCACTTT. Protein: CASSLEQGSSPLHF.

The chain uses TRBV5-1 and TRBJ1-1, with 8 bases fitting TRBD1. The CDR3 contains 18 residues. Losses at the gene ends were 4 bases for V and 3 bases for J; bases not matched to a gene: 17. Germline loops: CDR1 SGHRS, CDR2 YFSETQ. The DNA for the CDR3 is TGCGCCAGCAGCAAAGTCAGGGGGCGTGATTACTCGGACACTGAAGCTTTCTTT. It specifies CASSKVRGRDYSDTEAFF.

This clone has just a few counts. The chain employs TRBV14 and TRBJ2-7; tentatively, D is TRBD1 (5 bases). Germline V CDR1 and CDR2: SGHDN, FVKESK. Trimming cost V 3 bases and J 6 bases, with 12 bases left between them. The CDR3 contains 13 residues. The CDR3: CASSQDPRVEQYF. Here the CDR3 DNA reads TGTGCCAGCAGCCAGGATCCCAGGGTCGAGCAGTACTTC. Based on the CDR3 plus reference TRBV14 and TRBJ2-7, the full variable domain is EAGVTQFPSHSVIEKGQTVTLRCDPISGHDNLYWYRRVMGKEIKFLLHFVKESKQDESGMPNNRFLAERTGGTYSTLKVQPAELEDSGVYFCASSQDPRVEQYFGPGTRLTVT.

This clone is labeled medium-sized. V is TRBV6-5 and J is TRBJ2-7; TRBD2 might be the D (6 bases). CDR1 is MNHEY and CDR2 is SVGAGI in the germline V gene. Trimming left V 7 bases short and J 7 bases short, with 11 bases between. The CDR3 has 11 residues. The CDR3 DNA reads as TGTGCCAGCACCCTAAGCGGGGAGCAGTACTTC. Protein product: CASTLSGEQYF.

The V and J genes are TRBV15 and TRBJ1-2; 7 positions match TRBD1. The CDR3 consists of 14 residues. V was pared by 0 bases and J by 4 bases, with 2 bases of the junction left unmatched. Germline V CDR1 and CDR2: LNHNV, YYDKDF (reference sequence). The CDR3 reads CATSRERGLYGYTF. CDR3 bases: TGTGCCACCAGCAGAGAGAGGGGGCTCTATGGCTACACCTTC.

This clone was recorded a few times. The V gene is TRBV7-2, the J gene TRBJ2-5; D is unresolved. CDR1 SGHTA and CDR2 FQGNSA come from the germline V gene. This CDR3 has 13 residues. Trimming pared 1 base from V and 7 bases from J, leaving 10 bases between. CDR3 amino acids: CASSLGAWSTQYF. The CDR3 DNA is TGTGCCAGCAGCTTAGGAGCGTGGTCGACCCAGTACTTC.

This clone is categorized as medium-sized. V gene TRBV11-2 combines with J gene TRBJ2-5; 7 positions match TRBD1. This CDR3 region has 14 residues. The germline V gene encodes CDR1 SGHAT and CDR2 FQNNGV. V lost 6 bases and J lost 7; bases outside the gene matches: 11. The CDR3 nucleotides are TGTGCCAGCAGTCTGACAGGGCCTGGGGGGACCCAGTACTTC. It encodes CASSLTGPGGTQYF.

This clone is judged medium-sized. The chain carries TRBV6-6 and TRBJ2-1; perhaps TRBD2 as D (6 bases). V was trimmed by 6 bases and J by 4 bases, leaving 16 bases between them. Germline loops: CDR1 MNHNY, CDR2 SVGAGI (reference sequence). This CDR3 contains 15 residues. The CDR3 loop is CASRGTGGAYNEQFF. The CDR3 DNA sequence: TGTGCCAGCAGGGGGACTGGCGGGGCTTACAATGAGCAGTTCTTC.

A few counts support this clone. CDR3 nucleotide sequence: TGTGCCACCAGCGGTGGGAGGGGAGGCAATCAGCCCCAGCATTTT. Amino acid sequence: CATSGGRGGNQPQHF. The chain joins TRBV15 to TRBJ1-5; possible D gene TRBD1, 5 bases. This CDR3 is built from 15 residues. Germline V gives CDR1 LNHNV, CDR2 YYDKDF (reference sequence). The V end was cut by 5 bases, the J end by 2 bases, with 13 bases between.

The V call is TRBV5-1, the J call TRBJ2-5, with 8 bases that match TRBD2. Unmatched junction bases numbered 4, after V lost 1 base and J lost 2 bases. This CDR3 contains 15 residues. CDR1 and CDR2 from the germline V gene are SGHRS and YFSETQ. The CDR3 nucleotides are TGCGCCAGCAGCTTGCGGGGGGGAGGACAAGAGACCCAGTACTTC. Its protein is CASSLRGGGQETQYF. The entire variable domain, with the rest obtained from reference TRBV5-1 and TRBJ2-5, is as follows: KAGVTQTPRYLIKTRGQQVTLSCSPISGHRSVSWYQQTPGQGLQFLFEYFSETQRNKGNFPGRFSGRQFSNSRSEMNVSTLELGDSALYLCASSLRGGGQETQYFGPGTRLLVL.

The V and J genes are TRBV13 and TRBJ1-5; D possibly corresponds to TRBD1 (5 bases). The ends were cut back, 0 bases at V and 4 bases at J, with 13 bases in the middle. CDR3 length: 16 amino acids. The germline gives CDR1 PRHDT, CDR2 FYEKMQ (reference sequence). The DNA for the CDR3 is TGTGCCAGCAGCTTAGGAGGCCGGACACCGAATCAGCCCCAGCATTTT. Protein product: CASSLGGRTPNQPQHF. Supplemented by reference TRBV13 and TRBJ1-5, the full variable domain reads AAGVIQSPRHLIKEKRETATLKCYPIPRHDTVYWYQQGPGQDPQFLISFYEKMQSDKGSIPDRFSAQQFSDYHSELNMSSLELGDSALYFCASSLGGRTPNQPQHFGDGTRLSIL.

This chain uses TRBV28 with TRBJ2-5; maybe TRBD2 (6 bases). This CDR3 contains 13 residues. With 11 bases removed from V and 6 bases from J, the gap between germline ends came to 19 bases. Germline CDR1 MDHEN, CDR2 SYDVKM. The chain's CDR3 is CAVPGRGLKTQYF. The CDR3 coding sequence is TGTGCCGTTCCCGGCCGGGGGTTGAAGACCCAGTACTTC.

The chain is built from TRBV19 and TRBJ1-5, with a possible D match to TRBD1 (6 bases). The CDR3 is 13 residues long. V gave up 8 bases and J gave up 6 bases, with 14 bases separating them. In germline, CDR1 is LNHDA, CDR2 SQIVND (reference sequence). In DNA, the CDR3 is TGTGCCAGTCAAGGACAGATGGGTCAGCCCCAGCATTTT. Protein sequence: CASQGQMGQPQHF. The complete variable domain, with remaining parts taken from reference TRBV19 and TRBJ1-5, reads DGGITQSPKYLFRKEGQNVTLSCEQNLNHDAMYWYRQDPGQGLRLIYYSQIVNDFQKGDIAEGYSVSREKKESFPLTVTSAQKNPTAFYLCASQGQMGQPQHFGDGTRLSIL.

The gene calls are TRBV5-1 and TRBJ2-7; TRBD1 matches at 7 bases. With V trimmed by 4 bases and J by 3 bases, 10 bases remained unmatched. The germline CDR1 and CDR2 sequences are SGHRS and YFSETQ. This CDR3 comprises 15 residues. In DNA form, the CDR3 reads TGCGCCAGCAGCATCGACAGGGTACAAAACTACGAGCAGTACTTC. Translation: CASSIDRVQNYEQYF.